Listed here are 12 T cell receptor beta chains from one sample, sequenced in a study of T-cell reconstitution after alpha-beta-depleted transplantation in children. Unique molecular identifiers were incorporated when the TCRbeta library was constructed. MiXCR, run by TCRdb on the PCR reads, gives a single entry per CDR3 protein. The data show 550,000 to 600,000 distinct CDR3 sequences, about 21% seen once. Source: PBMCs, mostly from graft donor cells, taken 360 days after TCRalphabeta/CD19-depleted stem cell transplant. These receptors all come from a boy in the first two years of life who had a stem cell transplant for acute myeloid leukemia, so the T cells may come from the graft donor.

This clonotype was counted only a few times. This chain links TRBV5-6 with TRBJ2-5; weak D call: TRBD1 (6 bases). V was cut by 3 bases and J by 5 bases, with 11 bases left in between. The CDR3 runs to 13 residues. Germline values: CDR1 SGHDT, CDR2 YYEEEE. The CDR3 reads CASSSDRWETQYF. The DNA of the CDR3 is TGTGCCAGCAGCTCGGACAGATGGGAGACCCAGTACTTC.

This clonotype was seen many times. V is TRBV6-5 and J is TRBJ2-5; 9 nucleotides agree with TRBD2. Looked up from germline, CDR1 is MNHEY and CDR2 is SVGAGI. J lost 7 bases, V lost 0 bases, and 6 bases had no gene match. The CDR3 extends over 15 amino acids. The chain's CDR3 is CASSYSARGGGTQYF. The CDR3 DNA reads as TGTGCCAGCAGTTACTCGGCGCGGGGGGGCGGGACCCAGTACTTC.

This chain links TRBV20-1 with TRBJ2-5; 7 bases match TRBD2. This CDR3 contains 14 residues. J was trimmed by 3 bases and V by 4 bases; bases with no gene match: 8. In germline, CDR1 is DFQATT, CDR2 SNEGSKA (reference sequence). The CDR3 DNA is TGCAGTGCTATCCCCGGGCGGGGGAAAGAGACCCAGTACTTC. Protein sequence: CSAIPGRGKETQYF.

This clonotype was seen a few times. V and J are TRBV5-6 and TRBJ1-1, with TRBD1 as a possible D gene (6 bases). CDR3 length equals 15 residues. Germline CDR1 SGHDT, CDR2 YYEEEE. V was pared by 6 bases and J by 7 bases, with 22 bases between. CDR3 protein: CASNLVGGRSREAFF. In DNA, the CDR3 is TGTGCCAGCAACTTAGTGGGGGGCAGATCTCGTGAAGCTTTCTTT. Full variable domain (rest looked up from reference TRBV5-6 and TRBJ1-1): DAGVTQSPTHLIKTRGQQVTLRCSPKSGHDTVSWYQQALGQGPQFIFQYYEEEERQRGNFPDRFSGHQFPNYSSELNVNALLLGDSALYLCASNLVGGRSREAFFGQGTRLTVV.

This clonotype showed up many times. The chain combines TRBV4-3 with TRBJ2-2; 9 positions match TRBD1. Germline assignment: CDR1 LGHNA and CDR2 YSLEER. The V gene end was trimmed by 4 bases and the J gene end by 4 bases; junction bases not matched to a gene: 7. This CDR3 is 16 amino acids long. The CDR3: CASSRTGTGFTGELFF. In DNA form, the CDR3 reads TGCGCCAGCAGCCGGACCGGGACAGGGTTCACCGGGGAGCTGTTTTTT.

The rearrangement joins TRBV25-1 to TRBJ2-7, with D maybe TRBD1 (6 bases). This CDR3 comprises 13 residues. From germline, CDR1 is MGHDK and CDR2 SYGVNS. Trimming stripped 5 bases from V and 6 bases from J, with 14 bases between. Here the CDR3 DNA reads TGTGCCAGCAGTAATACAGGGATTCGCGAGCAGTACTTC. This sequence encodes CASSNTGIREQYF.

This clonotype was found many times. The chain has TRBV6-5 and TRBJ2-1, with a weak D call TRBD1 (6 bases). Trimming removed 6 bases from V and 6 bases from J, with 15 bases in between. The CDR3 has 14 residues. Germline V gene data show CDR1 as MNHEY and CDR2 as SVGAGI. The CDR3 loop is CASRGAHLINEQFF. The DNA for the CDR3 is TGTGCCAGCAGGGGGGCCCACCTGATCAATGAGCAGTTCTTC.

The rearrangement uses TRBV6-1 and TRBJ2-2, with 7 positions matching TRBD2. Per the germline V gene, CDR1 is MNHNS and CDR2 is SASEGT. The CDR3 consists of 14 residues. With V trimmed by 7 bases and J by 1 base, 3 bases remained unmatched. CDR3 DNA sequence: TGTGCCAGCATTGGGGGGGTGAACACCGGGGAGCTGTTTTTT. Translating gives CASIGGVNTGELFF.

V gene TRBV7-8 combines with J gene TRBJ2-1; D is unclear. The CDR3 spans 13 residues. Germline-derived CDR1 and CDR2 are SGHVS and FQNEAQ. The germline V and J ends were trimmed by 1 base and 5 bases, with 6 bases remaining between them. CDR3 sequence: CASSLVGDNEQFF. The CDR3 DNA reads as TGTGCCAGCAGCTTAGTAGGAGACAATGAGCAGTTCTTC. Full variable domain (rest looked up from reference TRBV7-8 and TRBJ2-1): GAGVSQSPRYKVAKRGQDVALRCDPISGHVSLFWYQQALGQGPEFLTYFQNEAQLDKSGLPSDRFFAERPEGSVSTLKIQRTQQEDSAVYLCASSLVGDNEQFFGPGTRLTVL.

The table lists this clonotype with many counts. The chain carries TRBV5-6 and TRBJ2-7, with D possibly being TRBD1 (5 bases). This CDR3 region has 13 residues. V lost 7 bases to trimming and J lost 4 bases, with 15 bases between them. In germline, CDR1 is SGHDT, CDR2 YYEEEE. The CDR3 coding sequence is TGTGCCAGCTCATTTCAGGGATGGTACGAGCAGTACTTC. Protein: CASSFQGWYEQYF.

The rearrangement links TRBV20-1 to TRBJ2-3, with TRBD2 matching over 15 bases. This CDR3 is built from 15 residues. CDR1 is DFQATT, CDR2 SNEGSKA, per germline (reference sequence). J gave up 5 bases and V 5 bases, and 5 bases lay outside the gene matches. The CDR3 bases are TGCAGTGCTTCTGGACTAGCGGGGGGGGAAGATACGCAGTATTTT. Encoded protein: CSASGLAGGEDTQYF.

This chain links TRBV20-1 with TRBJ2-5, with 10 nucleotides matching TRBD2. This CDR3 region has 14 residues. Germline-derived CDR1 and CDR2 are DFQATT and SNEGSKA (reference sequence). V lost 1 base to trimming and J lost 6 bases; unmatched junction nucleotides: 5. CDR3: CSARGVAGGQTQYF. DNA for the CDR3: TGCAGTGCTAGAGGGGTAGCGGGGGGCCAGACCCAGTACTTC.